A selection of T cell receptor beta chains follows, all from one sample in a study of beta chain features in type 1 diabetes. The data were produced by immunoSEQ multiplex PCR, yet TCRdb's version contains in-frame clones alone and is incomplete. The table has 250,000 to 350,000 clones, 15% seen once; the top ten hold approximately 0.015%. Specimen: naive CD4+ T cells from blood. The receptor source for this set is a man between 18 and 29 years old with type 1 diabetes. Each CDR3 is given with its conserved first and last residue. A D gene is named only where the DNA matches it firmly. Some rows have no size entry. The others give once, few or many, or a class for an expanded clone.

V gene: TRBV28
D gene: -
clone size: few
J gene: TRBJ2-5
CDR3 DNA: TGTGCCAGCAGTTTCCAGGGGCGGGAGACCCAGTACTTC
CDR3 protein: CASSFQGRETQYF

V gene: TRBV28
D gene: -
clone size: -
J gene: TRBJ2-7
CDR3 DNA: TGTGCCAGCAGTCCATCCGGGACTCCGATCAACTACGAGCAGTACTTC
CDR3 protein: CASSPSGTPINYEQYF

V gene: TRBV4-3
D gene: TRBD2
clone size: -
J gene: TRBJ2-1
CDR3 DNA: TGCGCCAGCACCGAGCGGGGGGGCGGCAGCTCCTACAATGAGCAGTTCTTC
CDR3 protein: CASTERGGGSSYNEQFF

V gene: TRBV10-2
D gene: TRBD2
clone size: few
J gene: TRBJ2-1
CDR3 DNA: TGCGCCAGCAGTGATGCAGCGGGAGGCAGCAATGAGCAGTTCTTC
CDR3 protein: CASSDAAGGSNEQFF

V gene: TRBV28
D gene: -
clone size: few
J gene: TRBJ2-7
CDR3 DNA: TGTGCCAGCAGTTTATCTCAGGGCTCGGCCGAGCAGTACTTC
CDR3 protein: CASSLSQGSAEQYF

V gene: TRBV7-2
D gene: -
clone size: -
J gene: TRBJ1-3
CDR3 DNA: TGTGCCAGCAGACGAGAGGGAAACACCATATATTTT
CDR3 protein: CASRREGNTIYF

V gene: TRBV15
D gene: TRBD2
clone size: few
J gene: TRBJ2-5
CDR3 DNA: TGTGCCACCAGCAGAGATAGCAGGCTAGCGGGAGGACAAGAGACCCAGTACTTC
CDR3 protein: CATSRDSRLAGGQETQYF

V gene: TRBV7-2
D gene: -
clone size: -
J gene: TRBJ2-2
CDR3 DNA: TGTGCCAGCAGTCTTAGAGCCTCTAGACAGGCTTCCGGGGAGCTGTTTTTT
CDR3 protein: CASSLRASRQASGELFF

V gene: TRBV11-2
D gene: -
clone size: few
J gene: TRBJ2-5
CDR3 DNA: TGTGCCAGCAGCCCCTCTCCCTACAGGCGACCGTTCCAAGAGACCCAGTACTTC
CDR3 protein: CASSPSPYRRPFQETQYF

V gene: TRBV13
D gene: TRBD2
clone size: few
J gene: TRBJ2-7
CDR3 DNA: TGTGCCAGCAGCTTACGAGCGGGAGCCTACGAGCAGTACTTC
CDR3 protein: CASSLRAGAYEQYF

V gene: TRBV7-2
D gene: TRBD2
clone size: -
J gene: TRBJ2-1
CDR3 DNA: TGTGCCAGCAGCACTACTAGCGGGGGGCGTCACAATGAGCAGTTCTTC
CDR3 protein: CASSTTSGGRHNEQFF

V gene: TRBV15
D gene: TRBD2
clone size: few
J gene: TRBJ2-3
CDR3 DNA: TGTGCCACCAGCAGAGATTTCGTAGCGGGGGTCTCAGATACGCAGTATTTT
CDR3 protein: CATSRDFVAGVSDTQYF

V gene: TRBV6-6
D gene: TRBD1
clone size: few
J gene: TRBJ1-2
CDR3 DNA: TGTGCCAGCAGTCAAGGACAGGGGGGCTATGGCTACACCTTC
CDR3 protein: CASSQGQGGYGYTF

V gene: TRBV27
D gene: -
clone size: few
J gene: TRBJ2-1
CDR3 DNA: TGTGCCAGCAGTCCTTCAGGGTATACGCAGTTCTTC
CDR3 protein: CASSPSGYTQFF

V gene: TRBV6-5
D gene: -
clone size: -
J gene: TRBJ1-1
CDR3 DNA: TGTGCCAGCAGTGACACAACCGAAGCTTTCTTT
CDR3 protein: CASSDTTEAFF

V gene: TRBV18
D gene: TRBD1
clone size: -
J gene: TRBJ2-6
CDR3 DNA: TGTGCCAGCTCACCCTGGACAGGGATCAAAATTGCTGGGGCCAACGTCCTGACTTTC
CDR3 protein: CASSPWTGIKIAGANVLTF

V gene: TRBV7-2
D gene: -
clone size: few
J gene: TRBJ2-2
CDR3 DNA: TGTGCCAGCAGCGTCGTTTTGGGGGAGCTGTTTTTT
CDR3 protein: CASSVVLGELFF

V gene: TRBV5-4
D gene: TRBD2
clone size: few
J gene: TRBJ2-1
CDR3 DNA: TGTGCCAGCAGCTGGCTACTAGCGGGAGGCGGTGAGCAGTTCTTC
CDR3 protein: CASSWLLAGGGEQFF

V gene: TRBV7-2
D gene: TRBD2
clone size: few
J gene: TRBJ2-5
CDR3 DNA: TGTGCCAGCAGCCCAGGAAGCGGGGGGGGCAGGGAGACCCAGTACTTC
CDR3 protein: CASSPGSGGGRETQYF

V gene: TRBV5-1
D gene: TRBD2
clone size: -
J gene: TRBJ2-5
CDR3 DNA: TGCGCCAGCAGCCCCGGGGGGGCGCCAGAAGACCCCCAGTACTTC
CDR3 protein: CASSPGGAPEDPQYF

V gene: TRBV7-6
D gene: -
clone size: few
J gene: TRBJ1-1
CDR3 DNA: TGTGCCAGCAGCTTAGCGGGGCGGAGCGTGGCTTTCTTT
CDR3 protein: CASSLAGRSVAFF

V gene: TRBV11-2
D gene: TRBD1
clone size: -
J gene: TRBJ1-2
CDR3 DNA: TGTGCCAGCAGCTCGCGGGACAGGGGGCATGGCTACACCTTC
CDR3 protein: CASSSRDRGHGYTF

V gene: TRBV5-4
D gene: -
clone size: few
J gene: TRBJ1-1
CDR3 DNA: TGTGCCAGCAGCTCCGGGGGGGGGAACACTGAAGCTTTCTTT
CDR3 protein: CASSSGGGNTEAFF

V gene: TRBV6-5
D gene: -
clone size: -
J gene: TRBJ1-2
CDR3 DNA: TGTGCCAGCAGTTACGGCATGCAGGGTACTGGTGGCTACACCTTC
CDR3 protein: CASSYGMQGTGGYTF

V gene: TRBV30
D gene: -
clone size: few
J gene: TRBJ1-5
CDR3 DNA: TGTGCCTGGAGTAGTTTGTCGGGCAATCAGCCCCAGCATTTT
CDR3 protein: CAWSSLSGNQPQHF

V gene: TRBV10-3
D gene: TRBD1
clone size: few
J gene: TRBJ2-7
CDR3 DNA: TGTGCCATCAGTGAGCAGGGACAGATCTACGAGCAGTACTTC
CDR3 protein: CAISEQGQIYEQYF

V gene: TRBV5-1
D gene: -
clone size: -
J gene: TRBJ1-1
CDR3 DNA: TGCGCCAGCAGCTTGGACAGGGCGAACACTGAAGCTTTCTTT
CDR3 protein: CASSLDRANTEAFF

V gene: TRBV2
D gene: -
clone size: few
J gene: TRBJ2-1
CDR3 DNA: TGTGCCAGCAGTGAACTTACTCCTGGGCAGTTCTTC
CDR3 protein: CASSELTPGQFF

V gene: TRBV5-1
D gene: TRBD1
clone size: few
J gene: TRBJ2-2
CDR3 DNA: TGCGCCAGCAGCCCGAACAGGGGACCGAACACCGGGGAGCTGTTTTTT
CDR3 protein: CASSPNRGPNTGELFF